This TCR beta chain was sequenced in a study of breast tumors, draining lymph nodes, adjacent tissues. Study-level points and caveats: Tumor and nontumor repertoires were significantly more similar in luminal-like than in basal-like breast cancer. Tumor T cell lymph node origin was a supported hypothesis, not proven. Tumors had less TCR diversity than lymph nodes, more than nontumor tissue. The data were judged consistent with most tumor T cells coming from lymph node and expanding in tumor.

Germline V lookup: CDR1 MNHNY, CDR2 SVGAGI (reference sequence). The CDR3 runs 14 residues. V gave up 2 bases and J gave up 1 base, with 9 bases separating them. This clonotype was observed many times. Its matching antigen is unknown. Samples came from axillary lymph nodes draining the breast cancer. TCRdb itself ran the multiplex PCR reads through MiXCR, one entry per CDR3 protein. The sample shows 250,000 or so distinct CDR3 sequences, over 30% of them seen only once. Input material: axillary lymph node tissue. V is TRBV6-6 and J is TRBJ2-7; D is undetermined. This clonotype originated in a female donor with breast cancer. Some clones in this sample may be carry-over from other donors' samples. CDR3 nucleotides: TGTGCCAGCAGTTACCGTACTTTTTCCTACGAGCAGTACTTC. Translated: CASSYRTFSYEQYF.